This T cell receptor (beta chain) was captured by sequencing in a study of T-cell reconstitution after alpha-beta-depleted transplantation in children. The CDR3 length is 15 residues. The germline gives CDR1 MNHEY, CDR2 SMNVEV (reference sequence). V dropped 5 bases and J dropped 3; count of bases not matched to a gene: 7. Unique molecular identifiers featured in how the TCRbeta library was prepared. MiXCR was run by TCRdb on the PCR reads, yielding one entry per CDR3 protein. The table has about 340,000 distinct CDR3 sequences, 13% seen once. The input for sequencing was PBMCs, taken from the stem cell graft. The rearrangement links TRBV27 to TRBJ2-3; 8 nucleotides line up with TRBD1. The sequence derives from a human donor who donated a stem cell graft to a child with Fanconi anemia. CDR3: CASSPDRARTDTQYF. Written as DNA, the CDR3 is TGTGCCAGCAGTCCGGACAGGGCGCGGACAGATACGCAGTATTTT.